The 25 T cell receptor beta chains in this list originate from one sample, sequenced in a study of cytomegalovirus exposure and HLA in healthy donors. Sequencing used immunoSEQ multiplex PCR; TCRdb keeps in-frame clones, though not all of them. The sample holds some 68,000 clones, around 95% seen once. The material sequenced was PBMCs. Receptors were obtained from a man between 18 and 35 years old in good health and CMV-seropositive.

This clone has only one observation. The chain carries TRBV28 and TRBJ2-1; D might be TRBD2 (5 bases). CDR3 length: 14 amino acids. CDR1 and CDR2 (germline): MDHEN, SYDVKM. V dropped 5 bases and J dropped 2 bases, with 10 bases sitting between them. CDR3 DNA sequence: TGTGCCAGCAGTCTGTCGGAGGCCTACAATGAGCAGTTCTTC. It translates to CASSLSEAYNEQFF.

The chain uses TRBV28 and TRBJ1-2; no clear D. The CDR3 length is 12 residues. Deletions cut 6 bases from V and 8 bases from J, with 13 bases between. The V gene's germline CDR1 is MDHEN and CDR2 SYDVKM. The CDR3: CASRPEHFGYTF. CDR3 DNA: TGTGCCAGCAGACCGGAGCATTTCGGCTACACCTTC.

This clone was counted once. This sequence joins TRBV9 and TRBJ1-2, with 8 positions matching TRBD1. The V segment lost 1 base and the J segment 7 bases; nucleotides outside the gene matches: 6. The CDR3 consists of 14 residues. Germline V gives CDR1 SGDLS, CDR2 YYNGEE. The CDR3 spells CASSVHGQGSGYTF. In DNA form, the CDR3 reads TGTGCCAGCAGCGTACATGGACAGGGTAGTGGCTACACCTTC.

The J gene is TRBJ2-5, the V gene TRBV4-1, with 13 bases lining up with TRBD2. There are 16 residues in the CDR3. Trimming removed 5 bases from V and 5 bases from J; junction bases left unmatched: 8. Germline CDR1 MGHRA, CDR2 YSYEKL. In nucleotides, the CDR3 is TGCGCCAGCAGCTCCCGGACTAGCGGGAGCCGGGAGACCCAGTACTTC. It translates to CASSSRTSGSRETQYF.

V usage is TRBV27 and J usage is TRBJ2-1, with 10 bases aligning to TRBD2. Per germline, CDR1 MNHEY and CDR2 SMNVEV (reference sequence). The CDR3 is 15 residues long. V shed 2 bases and J 7 bases; nucleotides not matched to a gene: 5. CDR3 residues: CASSLRLAGDNEQFF. The CDR3 DNA reads TGTGCCAGCAGTTTAAGGCTAGCGGGAGATAATGAGCAGTTCTTC.

The rearrangement uses TRBV19 and TRBJ2-5, with D possibly matching TRBD1 (5 bases). The CDR3 contains 14 residues. Trimming removed 4 bases from V and 5 bases from J, with 14 bases in between. CDR1 LNHDA and CDR2 SQIVND come from the germline V gene (reference sequence). The CDR3 DNA is TGTGCCAGTAGTACAGGGTTAGGTAGGGAGACCCAGTACTTC. It encodes CASSTGLGRETQYF.

The chain combines TRBV11-2 with TRBJ2-7; possible D gene TRBD2, 5 bases. There are 15 residues in the CDR3. CDR1 and CDR2 from the germline V gene are SGHAT and FQNNGV. Trimming took off 2 bases at V and 2 bases at J, with 13 bases between the two ends. The DNA of the CDR3 is TGTGCCAGCAGCTTACGTCCCCGAGGGACCTACGAGCAGTACTTC. Translated, it gives CASSLRPRGTYEQYF.

The chain employs TRBV14 and TRBJ2-1, with 7 bases lining up with TRBD2. V lost 4 bases, J lost 15 bases, and 12 bases stayed unmatched. The CDR3 covers 13 residues. The germline gives CDR1 SGHDN, CDR2 FVKESK. CDR3 bases: TGTGCCAGCAGCCTGACTAGCAACTCGGCCTTGTTCTTC. It yields the protein CASSLTSNSALFF.

The sample holds one count of this clone. This sequence joins TRBV20-1 and TRBJ1-4; the D is unclear. Between the trimmed V and J ends, which lost 0 bases and 12 bases, there was a span of 8 bases. The length of the CDR3 is 11 residues. The V gene's germline CDR1 is DFQATT and CDR2 SNEGSKA (reference sequence). As DNA, the CDR3 is TGCAGTGCTAGAGACCCCGCGGAACTGTTTTTT. Translated: CSARDPAELFF.

J is TRBJ2-1 and V is TRBV9, with TRBD1 matching over 10 bases. The germline CDR1 and CDR2 sequences are SGDLS and YYNGEE. The V and J ends lost 3 bases and 8 bases, in that order; junction bases with no gene match: 8. This CDR3 has 15 residues. The CDR3 bases are TGTGCCAGCAGCGGCGACAGGGGGCTGGGCGATGAGCAGTTCTTC. This sequence encodes CASSGDRGLGDEQFF.

V usage is TRBV29-1 and J usage is TRBJ2-7; 11 bases map to TRBD2. This CDR3 has 15 residues. In germline, CDR1 is SQVTM, CDR2 ANQGSEA. Trimming took 5 bases from V and 1 from J; bases not matched to a gene: 7. The DNA of the CDR3 is TGCAGCGTTCTCGGTCTAGCGGGAGGATCCTACGAGCAGTACTTC. Protein: CSVLGLAGGSYEQYF.

The chain carries TRBV19 and TRBJ1-1; 8 bases line up with TRBD1. Germline loops: CDR1 LNHDA, CDR2 SQIVND (reference sequence). Losses at the gene ends were 7 bases for V and 4 bases for J; bases not matched to a gene: 8. The CDR3 length is 14 residues. The CDR3 DNA reads TGTGCCAGTACCACGGACAGGGCGGGCACTGAAGCTTTCTTT. It translates to CASTTDRAGTEAFF.

This clone showed up just once. The rearrangement joins TRBV19 to TRBJ1-5; tentative D call: TRBD1 (5 bases). Germline CDR1 and CDR2: LNHDA and SQIVND (reference sequence). The ends were cut back, 3 bases at V and 4 bases at J, with 10 bases in the middle. The CDR3 loop spans 14 amino acids. CDR3 in DNA: TGTGCCAGTAGTATGGCCGGGGGTAATCAGCCCCAGCATTTT. It specifies CASSMAGGNQPQHF.

This clone was recorded only once. This chain joins TRBV2 and TRBJ2-5; 10 positions match TRBD1. The CDR3 runs 14 residues. After removal of 3 bases from V and 10 bases from J, the junction contained 8 bases not matched to a gene. Germline assignment: CDR1 SNHLY and CDR2 FYNNEI. CDR3 in DNA: TGTGCCAGCAGTGATATTTGGGACAGGGGAGACCAGTACTTC. Translating it yields CASSDIWDRGDQYF.

V usage is TRBV13 and J usage is TRBJ1-1; 10 bases line up with TRBD1. The germline V gene encodes CDR1 PRHDT and CDR2 FYEKMQ (reference sequence). The V segment lost 0 bases and the J segment 5 bases; nucleotides outside the gene matches: 9. The CDR3 extends over 17 amino acids. The DNA for the CDR3 is TGTGCCAGCAGCTTAGGGGGACAGGGGCCACTTTGGACTGAAGCTTTCTTT. Translated, it gives CASSLGGQGPLWTEAFF.

The chain employs TRBV28 and TRBJ1-1; no definite D call. This CDR3 contains 16 residues. V was trimmed by 6 bases and J by 2 bases, leaving 19 bases between them. Germline V CDR1 and CDR2: MDHEN, SYDVKM. This CDR3 reads CASRRAWSVLNTEAFF. The CDR3 DNA sequence: TGTGCCAGCAGGAGGGCGTGGTCCGTCCTCAACACTGAAGCTTTCTTT. The whole variable domain, remainder taken from reference TRBV28 and TRBJ1-1, is DVKVTQSSRYLVKRTGEKVFLECVQDMDHENMFWYRQDPGLGLRLIYFSYDVKMKEKGDIPEGYSVSREKKERFSLILESASTNQTSMYLCASRRAWSVLNTEAFFGQGTRLTVV.

This clone was detected only once. The chain is built from TRBV6-5 and TRBJ2-3; D perhaps matches TRBD1 (5 bases). The CDR3 has 15 amino acids. Germline CDR1 MNHEY, CDR2 SVGAGI. V lost 5 bases to trimming and J lost 4 bases, with 16 bases between them. The CDR3 here is CASSPRGRVADTQYF. CDR3 sequence (DNA): TGTGCCAGCAGTCCTAGGGGCAGGGTGGCAGATACGCAGTATTTT.

The chain uses TRBV27 and TRBJ2-3, with 10 bases aligning to TRBD2. The CDR3 consists of 16 residues. From germline, CDR1 is MNHEY and CDR2 SMNVEV (reference sequence). After removal of 4 bases from V and 5 bases from J, the junction contained 9 bases not matched to a gene. DNA for the CDR3: TGTGCCAGCAGTTCAAGAGCTAGCGGGAGAAGAGATACGCAGTATTTT. Translating gives CASSSRASGRRDTQYF.

The V gene is TRBV27, the J gene TRBJ2-7, with TRBD2 matching 7 bases. The V segment lost 2 bases and the J segment 1 base; nucleotides outside the gene matches: 8. Germline CDR1 MNHEY, CDR2 SMNVEV (reference sequence). The CDR3 extends over 16 amino acids. The CDR3 is CASSLVGRPPSYEQYF. In DNA, the CDR3 is TGTGCCAGCAGTTTAGTCGGGAGGCCACCTTCCTACGAGCAGTACTTC.

This sequence joins TRBV19 and TRBJ2-6; D is perhaps TRBD1 (6 bases). Germline-derived CDR1 and CDR2 are LNHDA and SQIVND (reference sequence). Trimming cost V 5 bases and J 1 base, with 12 bases left between them. This CDR3 is built from 16 residues. CDR3 protein: CASSVTGNSGANVLTF. For the CDR3, the DNA is TGTGCCAGTAGTGTGACAGGCAATTCTGGGGCCAACGTCCTGACTTTC. Full variable domain (rest looked up from reference TRBV19 and TRBJ2-6): DGGITQSPKYLFRKEGQNVTLSCEQNLNHDAMYWYRQDPGQGLRLIYYSQIVNDFQKGDIAEGYSVSREKKESFPLTVTSAQKNPTAFYLCASSVTGNSGANVLTFGAGSRLTVL.

The chain combines TRBV28 with TRBJ1-2, with a possible D match to TRBD1 (6 bases). Germline CDR1 and CDR2: MDHEN and SYDVKM. V lost 0 bases, J lost 3 bases, and 14 bases lay in between. This CDR3 has 16 residues. The CDR3 reads CASSLWGVGADYGYTF. For the CDR3, the DNA is TGTGCCAGCAGTTTATGGGGGGTGGGGGCCGACTATGGCTACACCTTC.

The chain links TRBV11-1 to TRBJ1-3; D gene uncertain. The V gene's germline CDR1 is SGHAT and CDR2 FQDESV (reference sequence). There are 15 residues in the CDR3. V lost 3 bases and J lost 0, with 9 bases in between. CDR3 residues: CASSFGVYSGNTIYF. Here the CDR3 DNA reads TGTGCCAGCAGCTTCGGGGTTTACTCTGGAAACACCATATATTTT.

The V gene is TRBV20-1, the J gene TRBJ2-7; a weak D match, TRBD2 (5 bases). The CDR3 covers 10 residues. Trimming shortened V by 6 bases and J by 6 bases, and 9 bases separated the two germline ends. The germline V gene has CDR1 DFQATT and CDR2 SNEGSKA (reference sequence). CDR3 region: CSARESEQYF. The DNA for the CDR3 is TGCAGTGCGAGGGAGAGCGAGCAGTACTTC.

The chain is built from TRBV6-6 and TRBJ2-7; TRBD1 matches at 9 bases. The V and J ends lost 6 bases and 5 bases, in that order; junction bases with no gene match: 5. CDR3 length: 13 residues. The V gene's germline CDR1 is MNHNY and CDR2 SVGAGI (reference sequence). CDR3 DNA sequence: TGTGCCAGCAGCCCCACAGGGGGCCACGAGCAGTACTTC. Encoded protein: CASSPTGGHEQYF.

This clone was recorded once. The J gene is TRBJ2-7, the V gene TRBV2; 7 bases match TRBD1. The CDR3 contains 14 residues. Germline CDR1 is SNHLY and CDR2 is FYNNEI. After removal of 6 bases from V and 5 bases from J, the junction contained 10 bases not matched to a gene. The CDR3 nucleotides are TGTGCCAGCAGGGACCGACAGGGAACCCACGAGCAGTACTTC. Translated, it gives CASRDRQGTHEQYF.